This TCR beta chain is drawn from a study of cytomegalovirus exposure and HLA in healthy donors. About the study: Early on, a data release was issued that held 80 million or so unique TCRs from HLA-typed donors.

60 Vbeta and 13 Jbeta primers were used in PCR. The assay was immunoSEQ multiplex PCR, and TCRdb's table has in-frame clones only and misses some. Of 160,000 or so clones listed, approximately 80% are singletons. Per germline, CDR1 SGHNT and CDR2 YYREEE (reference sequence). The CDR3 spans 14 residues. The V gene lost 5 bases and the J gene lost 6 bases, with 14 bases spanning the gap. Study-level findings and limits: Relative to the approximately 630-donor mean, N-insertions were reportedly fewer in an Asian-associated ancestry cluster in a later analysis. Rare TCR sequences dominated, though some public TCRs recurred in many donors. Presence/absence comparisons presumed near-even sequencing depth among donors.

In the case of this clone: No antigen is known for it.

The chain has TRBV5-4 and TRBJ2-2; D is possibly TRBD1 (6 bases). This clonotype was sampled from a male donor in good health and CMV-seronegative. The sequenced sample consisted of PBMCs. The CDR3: CASSLDQGPGELFF. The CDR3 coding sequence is TGTGCCAGCAGTCTGGATCAGGGGCCCGGGGAGCTGTTTTTT.